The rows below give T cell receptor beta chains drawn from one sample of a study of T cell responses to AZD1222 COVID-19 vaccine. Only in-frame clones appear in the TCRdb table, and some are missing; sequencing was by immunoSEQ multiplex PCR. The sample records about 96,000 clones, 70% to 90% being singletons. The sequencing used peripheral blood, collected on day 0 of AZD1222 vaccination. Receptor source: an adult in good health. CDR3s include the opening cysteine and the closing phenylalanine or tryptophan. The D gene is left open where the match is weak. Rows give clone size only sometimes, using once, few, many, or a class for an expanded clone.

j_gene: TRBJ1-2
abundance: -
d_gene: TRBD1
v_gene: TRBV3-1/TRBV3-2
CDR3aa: CASSPSATGGHGYTF
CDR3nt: TGTGCCAGCAGCCCGTCCGCGACAGGGGGCCATGGCTACACCTTC

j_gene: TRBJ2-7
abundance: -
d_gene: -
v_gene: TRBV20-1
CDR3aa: CSATYAYEQYF
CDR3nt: TGCAGTGCTACCTATGCCTACGAGCAGTACTTC

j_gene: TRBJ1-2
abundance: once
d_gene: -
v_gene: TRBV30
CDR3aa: CAWGRPGGYTF
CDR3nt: TGTGCCTGGGGAAGGCCGGGGGGCTACACCTTC

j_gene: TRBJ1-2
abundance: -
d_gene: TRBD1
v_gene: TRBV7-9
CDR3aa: CASSLEALGTGGYGYTF
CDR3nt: TGTGCCAGCAGCTTAGAAGCGCTGGGGACAGGGGGCTATGGCTACACCTTC

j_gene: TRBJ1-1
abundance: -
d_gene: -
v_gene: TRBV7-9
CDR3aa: CASSLGVYEGAFF
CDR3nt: TGTGCCAGCAGCTTAGGGGTTTACGAGGGAGCTTTCTTT

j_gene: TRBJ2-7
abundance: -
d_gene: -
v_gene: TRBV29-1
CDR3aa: CSVGGAQTYEQYF
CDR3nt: TGCAGCGTTGGAGGGGCCCAAACCTACGAGCAGTACTTC

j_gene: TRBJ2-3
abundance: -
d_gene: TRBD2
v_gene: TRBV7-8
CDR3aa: CASSPTSGVDTQYF
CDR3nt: TGTGCCAGCAGCCCGACTAGCGGGGTGGATACGCAGTATTTT

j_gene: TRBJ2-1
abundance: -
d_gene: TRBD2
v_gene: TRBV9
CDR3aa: CASSATSGENEQFF
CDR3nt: TGTGCCAGCAGCGCGACTAGCGGGGAAAATGAGCAGTTCTTC

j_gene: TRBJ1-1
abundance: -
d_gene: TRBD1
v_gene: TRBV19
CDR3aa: CASSLQGELNTEAFF
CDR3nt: TGTGCCAGTAGTCTACAGGGGGAACTAAACACTGAAGCTTTCTTT

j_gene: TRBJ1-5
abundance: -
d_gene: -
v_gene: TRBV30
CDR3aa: CAWSLRYGSNQPQHF
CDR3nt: TGTGCCTGGAGTCTCCGGTATGGTAGCAATCAGCCCCAGCATTTT

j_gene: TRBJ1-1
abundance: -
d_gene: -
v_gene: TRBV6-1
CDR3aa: CASTYSGSGNTEAFF
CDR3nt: TGTGCCAGCACCTATTCTGGGAGCGGGAACACTGAAGCTTTCTTT

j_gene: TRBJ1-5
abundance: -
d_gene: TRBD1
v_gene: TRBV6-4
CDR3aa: CASSPNRGGQPQHF
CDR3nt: TGTGCCAGCAGCCCGAACAGGGGGGGTCAGCCCCAGCATTTT

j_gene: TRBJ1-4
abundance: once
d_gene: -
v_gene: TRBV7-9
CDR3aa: CASSLGAGGDEKLFF
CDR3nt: TGTGCCAGCAGCTTGGGGGCCGGGGGAGATGAAAAACTGTTTTTT

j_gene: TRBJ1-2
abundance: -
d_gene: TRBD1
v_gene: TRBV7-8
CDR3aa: CASSLTGGSGYTF
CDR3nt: TGTGCCAGCAGCTTAACAGGGGGCTCTGGCTACACCTTC

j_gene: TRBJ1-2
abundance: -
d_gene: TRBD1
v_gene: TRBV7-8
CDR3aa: CASSSGTGGAGYGYTF
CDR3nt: TGTGCCAGCAGCTCAGGGACAGGGGGCGCTGGGTATGGCTACACCTTC

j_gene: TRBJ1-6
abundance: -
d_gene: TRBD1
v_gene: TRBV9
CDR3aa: CASSVEGQGLGSPLHF
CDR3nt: TGTGCCAGCAGCGTAGAGGGACAGGGATTGGGTTCACCCCTCCACTTT

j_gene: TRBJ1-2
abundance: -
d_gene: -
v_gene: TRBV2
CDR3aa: CASSEIGDGYTF
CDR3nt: TGTGCCAGCAGTGAAATAGGGGATGGCTACACCTTC

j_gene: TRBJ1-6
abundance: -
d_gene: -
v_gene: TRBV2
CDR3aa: CASSGTQSSYNSPLHF
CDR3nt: TGTGCCAGCAGTGGGACCCAAAGCTCCTATAATTCACCCCTCCACTTT

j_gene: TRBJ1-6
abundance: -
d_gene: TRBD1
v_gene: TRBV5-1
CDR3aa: CASSSTRDRELGSPLHF
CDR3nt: TGCGCCAGCAGCTCCACCCGGGACAGGGAGTTAGGTTCACCCCTCCACTTT

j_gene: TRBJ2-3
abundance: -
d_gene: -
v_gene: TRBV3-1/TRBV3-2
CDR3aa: CASSQRDGTDTQYF
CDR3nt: TGTGCCAGCAGCCAACGGGACGGAACAGATACGCAGTATTTT

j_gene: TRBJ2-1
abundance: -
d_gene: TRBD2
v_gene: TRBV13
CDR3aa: CASSLGLAGDYNEQFF
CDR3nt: TGTGCCAGCAGCTTAGGTCTAGCGGGGGACTACAATGAGCAGTTCTTC

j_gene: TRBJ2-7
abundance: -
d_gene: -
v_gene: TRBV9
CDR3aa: CASSISASSYEQYF
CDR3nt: TGTGCCAGCAGCATCTCAGCTAGCTCCTACGAGCAGTACTTC

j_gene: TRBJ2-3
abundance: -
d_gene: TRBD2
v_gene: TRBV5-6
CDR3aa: CASSLIKRGVGTDTQYF
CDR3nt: TGTGCCAGCAGCTTAATCAAGCGGGGGGTGGGCACAGATACGCAGTATTTT

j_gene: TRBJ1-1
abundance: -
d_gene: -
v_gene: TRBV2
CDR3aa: CASSLHGNTEAFF
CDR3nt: TGTGCCAGCAGCCTACACGGGAACACTGAAGCTTTCTTT

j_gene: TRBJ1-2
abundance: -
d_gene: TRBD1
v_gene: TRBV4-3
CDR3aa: CASSQDWAWETGADYGYTF
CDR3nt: TGCGCCAGCAGCCAAGATTGGGCTTGGGAAACAGGGGCGGACTATGGCTACACCTTC

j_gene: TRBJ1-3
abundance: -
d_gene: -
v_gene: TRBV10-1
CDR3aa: CASSESFGNTIYF
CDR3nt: TGCGCCAGCAGTGAGTCGTTTGGAAACACCATATATTTT

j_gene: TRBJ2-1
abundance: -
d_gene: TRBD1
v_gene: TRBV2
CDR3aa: CASRTGGGTYNEQFF
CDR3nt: TGTGCCAGCAGGACAGGGGGTGGCACCTACAATGAGCAGTTCTTC

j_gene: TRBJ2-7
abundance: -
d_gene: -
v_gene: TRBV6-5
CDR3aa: CASSYSGGLYEQYF
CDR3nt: TGTGCCAGCAGTTACTCGGGGGGATTGTACGAGCAGTACTTC